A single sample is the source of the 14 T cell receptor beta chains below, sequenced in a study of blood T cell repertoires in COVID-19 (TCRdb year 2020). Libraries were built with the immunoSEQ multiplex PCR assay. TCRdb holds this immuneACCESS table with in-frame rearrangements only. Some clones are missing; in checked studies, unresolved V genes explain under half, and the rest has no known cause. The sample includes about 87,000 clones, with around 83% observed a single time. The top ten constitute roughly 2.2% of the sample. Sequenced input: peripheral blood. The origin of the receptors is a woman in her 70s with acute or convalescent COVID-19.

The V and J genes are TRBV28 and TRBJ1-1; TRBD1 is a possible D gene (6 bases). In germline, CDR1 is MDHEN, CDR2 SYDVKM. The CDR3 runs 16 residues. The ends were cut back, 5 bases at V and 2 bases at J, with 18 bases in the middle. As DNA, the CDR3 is TGTGCCAGCAGTACGTTAGGGGGTTTAAAAAACACTGAAGCTTTCTTT. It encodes CASSTLGGLKNTEAFF.

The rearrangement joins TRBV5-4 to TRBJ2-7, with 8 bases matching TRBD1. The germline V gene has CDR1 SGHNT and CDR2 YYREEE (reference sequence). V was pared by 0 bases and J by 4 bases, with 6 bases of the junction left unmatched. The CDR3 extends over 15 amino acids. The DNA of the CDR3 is TGTGCCAGCAGCTTGGGGGGTGGACAGGGTTACGAGCAGTACTTC. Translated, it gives CASSLGGGQGYEQYF. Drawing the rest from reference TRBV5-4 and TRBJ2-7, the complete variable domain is ETGVTQSPTHLIKTRGQQVTLRCSSQSGHNTVSWYQQALGQGPQFIFQYYREEENGRGNFPPRFSGLQFPNYSSELNVNALELDDSALYLCASSLGGGQGYEQYFGPGTRLTVT.

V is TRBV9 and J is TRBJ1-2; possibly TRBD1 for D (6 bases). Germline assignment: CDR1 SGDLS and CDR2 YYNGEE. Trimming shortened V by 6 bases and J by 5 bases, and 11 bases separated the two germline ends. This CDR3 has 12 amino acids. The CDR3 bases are TGTGCCAGCAAAAGGACAGCGTATGGCTACACCTTC. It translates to CASKRTAYGYTF.

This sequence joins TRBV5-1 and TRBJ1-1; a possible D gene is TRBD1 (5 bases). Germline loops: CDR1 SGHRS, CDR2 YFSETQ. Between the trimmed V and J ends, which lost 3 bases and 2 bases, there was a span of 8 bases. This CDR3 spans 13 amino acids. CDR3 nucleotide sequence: TGCGCCAGCAGCTGGACACCTAACACTGAAGCTTTCTTT. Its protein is CASSWTPNTEAFF.

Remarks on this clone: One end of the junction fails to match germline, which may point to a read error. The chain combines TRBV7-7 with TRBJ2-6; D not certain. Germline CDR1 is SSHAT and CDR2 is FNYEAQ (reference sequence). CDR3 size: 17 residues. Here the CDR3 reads CASSPDTYPSGANVLTF. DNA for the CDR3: TGTGCTAGCAGCCCCGACACGTACCCCTCTGGGGCCAACGTCCTGACTTTC.

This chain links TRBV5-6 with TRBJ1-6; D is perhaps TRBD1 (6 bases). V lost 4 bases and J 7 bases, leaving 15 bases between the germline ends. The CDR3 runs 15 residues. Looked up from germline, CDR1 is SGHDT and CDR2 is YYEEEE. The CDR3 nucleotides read TGTGCCAGCAGCCTTATTGGACAGCCAAATTCACCCCTCCACTTT. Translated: CASSLIGQPNSPLHF.

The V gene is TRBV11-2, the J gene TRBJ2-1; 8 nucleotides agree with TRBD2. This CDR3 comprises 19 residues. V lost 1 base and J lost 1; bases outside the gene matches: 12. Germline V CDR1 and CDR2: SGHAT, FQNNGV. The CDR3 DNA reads TGTGCCAGCAGCTTAGTTTCCGGGGGGGCCTATACGTCCTACAATGAGCAGTTCTTC. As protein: CASSLVSGGAYTSYNEQFF.

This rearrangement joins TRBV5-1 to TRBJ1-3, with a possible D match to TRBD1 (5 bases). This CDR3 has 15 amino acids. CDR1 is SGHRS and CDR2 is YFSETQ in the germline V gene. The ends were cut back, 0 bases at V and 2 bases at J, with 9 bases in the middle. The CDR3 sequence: CASSLEGAPGNTIYF. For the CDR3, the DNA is TGCGCCAGCAGCTTGGAAGGGGCGCCTGGAAACACCATATATTTT.

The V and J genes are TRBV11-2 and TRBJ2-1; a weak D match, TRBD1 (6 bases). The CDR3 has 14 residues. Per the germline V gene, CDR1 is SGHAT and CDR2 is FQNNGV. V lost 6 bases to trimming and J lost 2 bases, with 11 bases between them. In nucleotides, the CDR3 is TGTGCCAGCAGTAGAGAGGGGGCCTACAATGAGCAGTTCTTC. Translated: CASSREGAYNEQFF.

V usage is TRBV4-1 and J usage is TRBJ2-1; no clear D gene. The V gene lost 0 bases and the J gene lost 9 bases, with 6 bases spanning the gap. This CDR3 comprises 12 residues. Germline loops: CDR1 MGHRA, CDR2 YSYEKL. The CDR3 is CASSQDGGEQFF. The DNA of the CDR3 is TGCGCCAGCAGCCAAGATGGCGGTGAGCAGTTCTTC.

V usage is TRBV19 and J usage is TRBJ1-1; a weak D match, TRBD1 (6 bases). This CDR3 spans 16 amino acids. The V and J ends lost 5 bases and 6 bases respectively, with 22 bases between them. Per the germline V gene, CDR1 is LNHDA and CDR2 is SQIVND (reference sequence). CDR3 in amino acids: CASSRGGARNPSEAFF. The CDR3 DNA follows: TGTGCCAGTAGTCGCGGGGGCGCCCGTAATCCCTCTGAAGCTTTCTTT.

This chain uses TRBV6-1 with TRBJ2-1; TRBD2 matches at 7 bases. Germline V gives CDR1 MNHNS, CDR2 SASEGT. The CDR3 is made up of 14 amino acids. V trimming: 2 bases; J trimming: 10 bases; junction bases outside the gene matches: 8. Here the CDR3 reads CASSENGGWWEQFF. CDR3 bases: TGTGCCAGCAGTGAAAACGGGGGGTGGTGGGAGCAGTTCTTC.

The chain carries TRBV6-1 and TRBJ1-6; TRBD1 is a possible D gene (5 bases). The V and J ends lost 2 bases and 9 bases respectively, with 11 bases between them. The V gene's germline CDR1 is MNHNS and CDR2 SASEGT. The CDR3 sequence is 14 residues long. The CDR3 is CASSEQGSRSPLHF. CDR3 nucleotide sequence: TGTGCCAGCAGTGAACAGGGAAGTCGTTCACCCCTCCACTTT.

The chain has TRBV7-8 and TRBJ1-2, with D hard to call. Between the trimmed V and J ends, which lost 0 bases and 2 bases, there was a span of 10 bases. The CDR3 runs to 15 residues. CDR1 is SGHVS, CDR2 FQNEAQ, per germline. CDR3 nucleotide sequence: TGTGCCAGCAGCTTAGCGGAGGGATCCAACTATGGCTACACCTTC. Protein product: CASSLAEGSNYGYTF.